This entry describes one T cell receptor (beta chain). This sample was included in a study of T cells in narcolepsy. Profiled with immunoSEQ multiplex PCR; TCRdb holds only in-frame clones, not every one. The sample consists of about 20,000 clones, roughly four fifths of them appearing once. V was trimmed by 4 bases and J by 6 bases, leaving 13 bases between them. CDR1 SGHRS and CDR2 YFSETQ come from the germline V gene. The CDR3 runs 14 residues. Material for sequencing was memory (CD45RA-) CD4+ T cells from blood. The chain uses TRBV5-1 and TRBJ2-2, with TRBD2 as a possible D gene (5 bases). The clonotype comes from a human donor in good health. CDR3 amino acids: CASSRNEGAGELFF. In nucleotides, the CDR3 is TGCGCCAGCAGCCGGAATGAGGGAGCCGGGGAGCTGTTTTTT. The complete variable domain, with remaining parts taken from reference TRBV5-1 and TRBJ2-2, reads KAGVTQTPRYLIKTRGQQVTLSCSPISGHRSVSWYQQTPGQGLQFLFEYFSETQRNKGNFPGRFSGRQFSNSRSEMNVSTLELGDSALYLCASSRNEGAGELFFGEGSRLTVL.